The sequence of this T cell receptor (beta chain) was determined in a study of human T cells and chemical hapten exposure. A single record per CDR3 protein comes from TCRdb applying MiXCR to the RACE reads. Of 65,000 to 90,000 distinct CDR3 sequences in the sample, more than 6.5% are singletons; the top ten hold 1.3%. Germline assignment: CDR1 DFQATT and CDR2 SNEGSKA (reference sequence). Trimming shortened V by 3 bases and J by 8 bases, and 13 bases separated the two germline ends. The CDR3 has 12 amino acids. Time point of the sample: patch test 2, 6 weeks after DPC sensitization. Noted treatment: therapeutic diphenylcyclopropenone sensitization with weekly scalp DPC.

The chain recombines TRBV20-1 with TRBJ1-2, with a tentative D call TRBD1 (6 bases). The sample in question was whole blood, obtained in connection with sensitization to the hapten diphenylcyclopropenone (DPC). The TCR was taken from a woman in her thirties with alopecia areata. Some clones in this sample may be carry-over from other donors' samples. The CDR3 here is CSARVGGGGYTF. The CDR3 DNA reads as TGCAGTGCTAGGGTTGGGGGCGGCGGCTACACCTTC.